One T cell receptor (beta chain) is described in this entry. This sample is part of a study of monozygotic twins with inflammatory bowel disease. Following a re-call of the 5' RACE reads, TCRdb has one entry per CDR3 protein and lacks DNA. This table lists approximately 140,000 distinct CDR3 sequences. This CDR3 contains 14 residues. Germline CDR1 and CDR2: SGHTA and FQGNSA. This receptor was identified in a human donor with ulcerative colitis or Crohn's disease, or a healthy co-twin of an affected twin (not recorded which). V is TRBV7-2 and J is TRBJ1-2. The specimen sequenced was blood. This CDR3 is CASSLALQAYGYTF. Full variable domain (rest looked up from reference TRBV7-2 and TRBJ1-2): GAGVSQSPSNKVTEKGKDVELRCDPISGHTALYWYRQSLGQGLEFLIYFQGNSAPDKSGLPSDRFSAERTGGSVSTLTIQRTQQEDSAVYLCASSLALQAYGYTFGSGTRLTVV.